The T cell receptor beta chain described here comes from a study of T cell responses to AZD1222 COVID-19 vaccine. Germline CDR1 and CDR2: MDHEN and SYDVKM. The CDR3 runs 15 residues. Between the trimmed V and J ends, which lost 3 bases and 0 bases, there was a span of 9 bases. Sequencing used immunoSEQ multiplex PCR; TCRdb keeps in-frame clones, though not all of them. The data show roughly 120,000 clones, with around 90% seen just once and roughly 4.5% held by the top ten. The sample consisted of peripheral blood, taken on day 0 of AZD1222 vaccination. The sequence was collected from an adult in good health. The chain joins TRBV28 to TRBJ2-1; D is uncertain. CDR3 in DNA: TGTGCCAGCAGTTTGGACCGCAACTCCTACAATGAGCAGTTCTTC. It translates to CASSLDRNSYNEQFF. Variable domain in full (rest from reference TRBV28 and TRBJ2-1): DVKVTQSSRYLVKRTGEKVFLECVQDMDHENMFWYRQDPGLGLRLIYFSYDVKMKEKGDIPEGYSVSREKKERFSLILESASTNQTSMYLCASSLDRNSYNEQFFGPGTRLTVL.